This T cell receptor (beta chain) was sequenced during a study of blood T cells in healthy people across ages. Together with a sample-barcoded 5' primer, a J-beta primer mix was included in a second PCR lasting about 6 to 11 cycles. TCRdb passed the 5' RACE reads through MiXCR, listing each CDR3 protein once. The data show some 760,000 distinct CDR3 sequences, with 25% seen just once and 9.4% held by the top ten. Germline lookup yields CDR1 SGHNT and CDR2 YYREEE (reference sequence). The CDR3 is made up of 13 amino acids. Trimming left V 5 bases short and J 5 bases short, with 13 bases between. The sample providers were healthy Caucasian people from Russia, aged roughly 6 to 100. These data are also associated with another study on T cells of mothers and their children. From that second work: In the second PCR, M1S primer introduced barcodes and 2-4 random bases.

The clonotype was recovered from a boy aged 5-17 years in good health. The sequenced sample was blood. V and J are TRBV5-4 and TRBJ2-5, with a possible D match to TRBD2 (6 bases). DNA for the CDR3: TGTGCCAGCAGTGGGGGGATGGGGGAGACCCAGTACTTC. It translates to CASSGGMGETQYF.